Below, one T cell receptor beta chain is given with its context. These data come from a study of T-cell reconstitution after alpha-beta-depleted transplantation in children. There are 13 residues in the CDR3. V was clipped by 5 bases and J by 15 bases; unmatched bases: 8. Germline lookup yields CDR1 SGHTA and CDR2 FQGNSA. During its preparation, the TCRbeta library received unique molecular identifiers. One entry per CDR3 protein results from TCRdb running MiXCR on the PCR reads. This sample has about 830,000 distinct CDR3 sequences, with about 16% found just once. This receptor was identified in a male patient between 10 and 17 years old who had a stem cell transplant for acute lymphoblastic leukemia, so the T cells may come from the graft donor. This rearrangement joins TRBV7-2 to TRBJ2-1, with 12 bases fitting TRBD2. The input for sequencing was PBMCs, mostly from graft donor cells, taken 360 days after TCRalphabeta/CD19-depleted stem cell transplant. DNA for the CDR3: TGTGCCAGCAGCCCGGTGACTAGCGGGAGAACGTTCTTC. This sequence encodes CASSPVTSGRTFF. Full variable domain (outside the CDR3, taken from reference TRBV7-2 and TRBJ2-1): GAGVSQSPSNKVTEKGKDVELRCDPISGHTALYWYRQSLGQGLEFLIYFQGNSAPDKSGLPSDRFSAERTGGSVSTLTIQRTQQEDSAVYLCASSPVTSGRTFFGPGTRLTVL.